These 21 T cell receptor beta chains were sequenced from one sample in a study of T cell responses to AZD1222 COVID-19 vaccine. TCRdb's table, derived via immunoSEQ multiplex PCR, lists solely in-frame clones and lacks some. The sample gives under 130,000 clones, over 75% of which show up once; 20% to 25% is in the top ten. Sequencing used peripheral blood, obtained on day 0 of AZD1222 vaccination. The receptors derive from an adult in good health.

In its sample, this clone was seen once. This CDR3 reads CASSFTDRDNSPLHF. DNA for the CDR3: TGTGCCAGTTCATTCACAGACAGGGATAATTCACCCCTCCACTTT. This chain uses TRBV27 with TRBJ1-6; 7 nucleotides agree with TRBD1. Trimming at V came to 9 bases and at J to 5 bases, leaving 10 bases not matched to a gene. CDR1 is MNHEY, CDR2 SMNVEV, per germline (reference sequence). The CDR3 length is 15 residues.

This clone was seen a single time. The CDR3 DNA reads as TGTGCCAGCATCCCCGGGAGAGCGGGGGTCACAGATACGCAGTATTTT. Translated: CASIPGRAGVTDTQYF. The genes are TRBV11-2 and TRBJ2-3; 8 bases align to TRBD2. The length of the CDR3 is 16 residues. The germline V gene has CDR1 SGHAT and CDR2 FQNNGV. J lost 2 bases, V lost 7 bases, and 11 bases had no gene match. The entire variable domain, with the rest obtained from reference TRBV11-2 and TRBJ2-3, is as follows: EAGVAQSPRYKIIEKRQSVAFWCNPISGHATLYWYQQILGQGPKLLIQFQNNGVVDDSQLPKDRFSAERLKGVDSTLKIQPAKLEDSAVYLCASIPGRAGVTDTQYFGPGTRLTVL.

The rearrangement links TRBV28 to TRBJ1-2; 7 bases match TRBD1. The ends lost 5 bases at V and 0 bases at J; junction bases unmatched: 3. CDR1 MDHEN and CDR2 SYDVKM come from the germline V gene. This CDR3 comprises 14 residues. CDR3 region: CASSKGQTNYGYTF. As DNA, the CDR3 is TGTGCCAGCAGTAAGGGACAGACTAACTATGGCTACACCTTC.

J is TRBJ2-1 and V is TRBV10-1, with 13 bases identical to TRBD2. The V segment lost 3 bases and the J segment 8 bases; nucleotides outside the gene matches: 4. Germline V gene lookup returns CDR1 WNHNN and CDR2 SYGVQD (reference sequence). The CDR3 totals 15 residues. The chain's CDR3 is CASSEGTSGNDEQFF. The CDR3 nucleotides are TGCGCCAGCAGTGAAGGGACTAGCGGGAACGATGAGCAGTTCTTC.

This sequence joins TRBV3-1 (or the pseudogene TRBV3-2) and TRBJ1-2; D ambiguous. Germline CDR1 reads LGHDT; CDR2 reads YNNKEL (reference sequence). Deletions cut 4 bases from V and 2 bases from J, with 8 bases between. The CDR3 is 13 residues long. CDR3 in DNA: TGTGCCAGCAGCCTGGGAGAGAACTATGGCTACACCTTC. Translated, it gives CASSLGENYGYTF.

Written as DNA, the CDR3 is TGCGCCAGCAGCCCGCGGACGGACCAGAATAGCAATCAGCCCCAGCATTTT. Protein: CASSPRTDQNSNQPQHF. The V gene is TRBV4-1, the J gene TRBJ1-5; D gene ambiguous. The V end lost 4 bases, the J end lost 0 bases, and 16 bases lay between the germline ends. From germline, CDR1 is MGHRA and CDR2 YSYEKL. CDR3 length: 17 amino acids.

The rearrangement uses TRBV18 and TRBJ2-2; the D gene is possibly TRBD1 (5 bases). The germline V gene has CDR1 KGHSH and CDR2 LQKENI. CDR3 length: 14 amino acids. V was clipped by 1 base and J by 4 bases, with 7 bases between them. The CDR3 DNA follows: TGTGCCAGCTCACCACAAGACAGCACCGGGGAGCTGTTTTTT. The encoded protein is CASSPQDSTGELFF.

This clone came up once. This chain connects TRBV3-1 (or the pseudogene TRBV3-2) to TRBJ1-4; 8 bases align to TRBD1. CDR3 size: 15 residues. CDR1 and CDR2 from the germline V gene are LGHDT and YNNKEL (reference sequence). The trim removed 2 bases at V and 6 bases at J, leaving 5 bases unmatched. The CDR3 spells CASSQPGQGDEKLFF. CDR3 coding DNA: TGTGCCAGCAGCCAACCCGGACAGGGTGATGAAAAACTGTTTTTT.

CDR3: CASSWTEGTGNTIYF. The DNA for the CDR3 is TGCGCCAGCAGCTGGACCGAGGGTACTGGAAACACCATATATTTT. The chain uses TRBV5-1 and TRBJ1-3; no definite D call. CDR3 length equals 15 residues. Looked up from germline, CDR1 is SGHRS and CDR2 is YFSETQ. With 3 bases removed from V and 2 bases from J, the gap between germline ends came to 12 bases.

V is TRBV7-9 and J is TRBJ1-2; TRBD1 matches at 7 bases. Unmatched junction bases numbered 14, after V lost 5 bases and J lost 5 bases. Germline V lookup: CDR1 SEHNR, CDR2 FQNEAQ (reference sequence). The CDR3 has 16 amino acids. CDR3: CASSPRGTDVSYGYTF. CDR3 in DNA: TGTGCCAGCAGCCCTAGAGGGACAGACGTTTCTTATGGCTACACCTTC.

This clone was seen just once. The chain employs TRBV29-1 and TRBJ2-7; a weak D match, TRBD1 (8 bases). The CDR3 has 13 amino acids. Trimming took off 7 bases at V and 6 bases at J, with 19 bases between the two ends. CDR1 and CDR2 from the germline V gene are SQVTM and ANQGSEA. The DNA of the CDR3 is TGCAGCGGGAGCGGGACAGGCTCCGCCGAGCAGTACTTC. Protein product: CSGSGTGSAEQYF.

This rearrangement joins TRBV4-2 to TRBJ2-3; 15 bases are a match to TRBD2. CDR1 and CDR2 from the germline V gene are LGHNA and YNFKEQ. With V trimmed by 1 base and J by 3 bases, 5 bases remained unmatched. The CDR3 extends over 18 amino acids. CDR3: CASSQGTSGGARTDTQYF. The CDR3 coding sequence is TGTGCCAGCAGCCAAGGGACTAGCGGGGGGGCGCGAACAGATACGCAGTATTTT.

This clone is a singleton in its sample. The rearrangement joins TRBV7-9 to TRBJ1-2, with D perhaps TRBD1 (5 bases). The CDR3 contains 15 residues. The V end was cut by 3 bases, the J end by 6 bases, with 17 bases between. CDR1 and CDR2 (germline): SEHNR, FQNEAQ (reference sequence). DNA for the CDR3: TGTGCCAGCAGCTTGCAGGGTACCGTCACCCATGGCTACACCTTC. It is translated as CASSLQGTVTHGYTF.

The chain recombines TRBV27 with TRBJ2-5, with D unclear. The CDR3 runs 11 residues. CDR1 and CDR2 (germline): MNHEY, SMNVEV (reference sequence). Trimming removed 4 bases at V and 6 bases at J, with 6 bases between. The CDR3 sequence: CASSSQQTQYF. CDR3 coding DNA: TGTGCCAGCAGTTCCCAGCAGACCCAGTACTTC.

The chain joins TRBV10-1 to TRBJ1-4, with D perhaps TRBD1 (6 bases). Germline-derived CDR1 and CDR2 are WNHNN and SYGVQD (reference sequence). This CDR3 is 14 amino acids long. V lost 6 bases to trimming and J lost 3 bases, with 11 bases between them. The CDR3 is CASSPGTSNEKLFF. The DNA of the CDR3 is TGCGCCAGCAGCCCCGGGACATCTAATGAAAAACTGTTTTTT.

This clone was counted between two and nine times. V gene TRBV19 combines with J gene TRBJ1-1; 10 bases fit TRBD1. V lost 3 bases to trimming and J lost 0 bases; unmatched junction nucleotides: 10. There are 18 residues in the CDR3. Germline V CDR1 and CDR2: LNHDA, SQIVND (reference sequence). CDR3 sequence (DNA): TGTGCCAGTAGTATTACGTGGGACAGGGGCAGGGTGAACACTGAAGCTTTCTTT. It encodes CASSITWDRGRVNTEAFF. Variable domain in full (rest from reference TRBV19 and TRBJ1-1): DGGITQSPKYLFRKEGQNVTLSCEQNLNHDAMYWYRQDPGQGLRLIYYSQIVNDFQKGDIAEGYSVSREKKESFPLTVTSAQKNPTAFYLCASSITWDRGRVNTEAFFGQGTRLTVV.

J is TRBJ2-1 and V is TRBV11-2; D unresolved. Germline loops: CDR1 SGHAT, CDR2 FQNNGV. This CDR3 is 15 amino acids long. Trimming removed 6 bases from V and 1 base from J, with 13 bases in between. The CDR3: CASRSVKMSYNEQFF. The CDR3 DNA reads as TGTGCCAGCAGATCAGTCAAGATGTCCTACAATGAGCAGTTCTTC.

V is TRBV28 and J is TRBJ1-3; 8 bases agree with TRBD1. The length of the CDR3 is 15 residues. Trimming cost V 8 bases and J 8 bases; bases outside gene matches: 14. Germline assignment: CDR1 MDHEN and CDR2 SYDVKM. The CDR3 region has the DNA TGTGCCAGCCCTCCGGACAGGGAAAGATGGGACACCATATATTTT. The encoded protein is CASPPDRERWDTIYF.

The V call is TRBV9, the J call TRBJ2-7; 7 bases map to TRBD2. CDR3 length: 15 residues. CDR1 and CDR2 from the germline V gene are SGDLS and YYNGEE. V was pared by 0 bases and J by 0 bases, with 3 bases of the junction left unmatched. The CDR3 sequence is CASSVVRGDSYEQYF. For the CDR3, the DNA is TGTGCCAGCAGCGTAGTTCGGGGGGACTCCTACGAGCAGTACTTC.

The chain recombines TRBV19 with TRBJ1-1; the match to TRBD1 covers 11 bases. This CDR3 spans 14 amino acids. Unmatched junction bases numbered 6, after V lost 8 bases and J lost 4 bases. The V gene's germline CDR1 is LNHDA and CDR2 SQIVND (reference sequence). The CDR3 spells CASGRTGGFTEAFF. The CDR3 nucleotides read TGTGCCAGTGGCCGGACAGGGGGCTTCACTGAAGCTTTCTTT.

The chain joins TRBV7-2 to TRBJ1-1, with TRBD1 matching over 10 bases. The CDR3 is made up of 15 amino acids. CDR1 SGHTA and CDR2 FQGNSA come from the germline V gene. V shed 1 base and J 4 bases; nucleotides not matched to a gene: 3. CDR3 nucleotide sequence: TGTGCCAGCAGCTTAGTTTGGACAGGGGGCACTGAAGCTTTCTTT. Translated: CASSLVWTGGTEAFF.